This T cell receptor (beta chain) was recorded in a study of T cell responses to AZD1222 COVID-19 vaccine. Regarding the study as a whole: Just a handful of people given AZD1222 tested seropositive at baseline.

This clone has just one count. Antigen: not known. The germline V gene has CDR1 SGHTA and CDR2 FQGNSA. The length of the CDR3 is 15 residues. V shed 4 bases, J shed 0 bases, and the junction held 4 bases outside the gene matches. The table came from immunoSEQ multiplex PCR; TCRdb's copy has only in-frame clones and leaves some out. The profile shows some 150,000 clones, less than 90% of them singletons. This clonotype was obtained from an adult who had recovered from COVID-19. This material consisted of peripheral blood, taken after recovery from COVID-19. V gene TRBV7-2 combines with J gene TRBJ1-1; 8 positions agree with TRBD1. The CDR3 sequence is CASSYRQGLNTEAFF. Written as DNA, the CDR3 is TGTGCCAGCAGCTACAGACAGGGGTTGAACACTGAAGCTTTCTTT.